The rows below give T cell receptor beta chains drawn from one sample of a study of shared clonotypes between healthy human individuals. Data came from immunoSEQ multiplex PCR; TCRdb stores just in-frame clones and leaves some out. Altogether about 510,000 clones are present, approximately 79% being singletons, with the ten largest covering around 12%. The sequenced sample was PBMCs. These receptors were taken from a woman aged 35 to 49 in good health. Some clones in this sample may be carry-over from other donors' samples. CDR3s include the opening cysteine and the closing phenylalanine or tryptophan. A D gene is named only where the DNA matches it firmly. Some rows mark clone size as missing; the rest say once, few, many or name a class of expanded clone.

CDR3aa: CASSPRPTNEQFF; CDR3nt: TGTGCCAGCAGCCCCCGTCCAACCAATGAGCAGTTCTTC; len: 13; v_gene: TRBV7-6; d_gene: -; abundance: -; j_gene: TRBJ2-1
CDR3aa: CATSRGRPQETQYF; CDR3nt: TGTGCCACCAGCAGAGGCAGACCACAAGAGACCCAGTACTTC; len: 14; v_gene: TRBV15; d_gene: -; abundance: once; j_gene: TRBJ2-5
CDR3aa: CVTNPRGRTGELFF; CDR3nt: TGTGTTACGAATCCCAGGGGTCGGACCGGGGAGCTGTTTTTT; len: 14; v_gene: TRBV6-5; d_gene: -; abundance: -; j_gene: TRBJ2-2
CDR3aa: CASSRTSGSTDTQYF; CDR3nt: TGTGCCAGCAGCCGGACTAGCGGGAGCACAGATACGCAGTATTTT; len: 15; v_gene: TRBV6-5; d_gene: TRBD2; abundance: -; j_gene: TRBJ2-3
CDR3aa: CATSRDHTSLEQYF; CDR3nt: TGTGCCACCAGCAGAGATCACACCTCCCTGGAGCAGTACTTC; len: 14; v_gene: TRBV15; d_gene: -; abundance: -; j_gene: TRBJ2-7
CDR3aa: CASSVLRLAISYEQYF; CDR3nt: TGTGCCAGCAGTGTCCTTCGACTAGCGATCTCCTACGAGCAGTACTTC; len: 16; v_gene: TRBV6-4; d_gene: TRBD2; abundance: -; j_gene: TRBJ2-7
CDR3aa: CASRWTGSSSYEQYF; CDR3nt: TGCGCCAGCAGATGGACGGGCTCTTCATCCTACGAGCAGTACTTC; len: 15; v_gene: TRBV5-1; d_gene: -; abundance: -; j_gene: TRBJ2-7
CDR3aa: CASSLGDLPGRNEQFF; CDR3nt: TGTGCCAGCAGCTTGGGGGACCTTCCGGGACGCAATGAGCAGTTCTTC; len: 16; v_gene: TRBV5-6; d_gene: -; abundance: -; j_gene: TRBJ2-1
CDR3aa: CASSLGQGTTDTQYF; CDR3nt: TGTGCCAGCAGCCTCGGACAGGGGACCACAGATACGCAGTATTTT; len: 15; v_gene: TRBV6-5; d_gene: TRBD1; abundance: -; j_gene: TRBJ2-3
CDR3aa: CASSLEGSRGYEQYF; CDR3nt: TGTGCCAGCAGCTTAGAGGGCAGTCGTGGCTACGAGCAGTACTTC; len: 15; v_gene: TRBV7-2; d_gene: -; abundance: -; j_gene: TRBJ2-7
CDR3aa: CASSYYRDIYEQYF; CDR3nt: TGTGCCAGCAGTTACTACCGGGATATCTACGAGCAGTACTTC; len: 14; v_gene: TRBV6-6; d_gene: -; abundance: -; j_gene: TRBJ2-7
CDR3aa: CASSFRPGDTGQFF; CDR3nt: TGTGCCAGCAGCTTTAGACCCGGGGACACCGGGCAGTTCTTC; len: 14; v_gene: TRBV7-2; d_gene: -; abundance: -; j_gene: TRBJ2-1
CDR3aa: CASSLAGGQDTQYF; CDR3nt: TGTGCCAGCAGCTTAGCGGGAGGCCAAGATACGCAGTATTTT; len: 14; v_gene: TRBV7-9; d_gene: -; abundance: once; j_gene: TRBJ2-3
CDR3aa: CASSSLWASGRAGEQFF; CDR3nt: TGTGCCAGCAGTTCACTTTGGGCTAGCGGGAGGGCCGGTGAGCAGTTCTTC; len: 17; v_gene: TRBV27; d_gene: TRBD2; abundance: -; j_gene: TRBJ2-1
CDR3aa: CATSRDHPRGIQYF; CDR3nt: TGTGCCACCAGCAGAGATCACCCAAGGGGGATACAGTACTTC; len: 14; v_gene: TRBV15; d_gene: -; abundance: few; j_gene: TRBJ2-7
CDR3aa: CASSLGDRDGGELFF; CDR3nt: TGCGCCAGCAGCTTGGGGGACAGGGACGGCGGGGAGCTGTTTTTT; len: 15; v_gene: TRBV5-1; d_gene: TRBD1; abundance: -; j_gene: TRBJ2-2
CDR3aa: CASSSSGSYNEQFF; CDR3nt: TGTGCCAGCAGCTCTAGCGGATCCTACAATGAGCAGTTCTTC; len: 14; v_gene: TRBV7-8; d_gene: TRBD2; abundance: -; j_gene: TRBJ2-1
CDR3aa: CASSPQSYRGNLRLSGANVLTF; CDR3nt: TGTGCCAGCTCACCACAAAGTTACAGGGGAAATCTGAGACTCTCTGGGGCCAACGTCCTGACTTTC; len: 22; v_gene: TRBV18; d_gene: TRBD1; abundance: -; j_gene: TRBJ2-6
CDR3aa: CASSIYGGDQPQHF; CDR3nt: TGTGCCAGTAGTATTTACGGAGGGGATCAGCCCCAGCATTTT; len: 14; v_gene: TRBV19; d_gene: -; abundance: -; j_gene: TRBJ1-5
CDR3aa: CAYGGTSGMYEQYF; CDR3nt: TGTGCTTACGGGGGAACTAGCGGGATGTACGAGCAGTACTTC; len: 14; v_gene: TRBV5-4; d_gene: TRBD2; abundance: -; j_gene: TRBJ2-7